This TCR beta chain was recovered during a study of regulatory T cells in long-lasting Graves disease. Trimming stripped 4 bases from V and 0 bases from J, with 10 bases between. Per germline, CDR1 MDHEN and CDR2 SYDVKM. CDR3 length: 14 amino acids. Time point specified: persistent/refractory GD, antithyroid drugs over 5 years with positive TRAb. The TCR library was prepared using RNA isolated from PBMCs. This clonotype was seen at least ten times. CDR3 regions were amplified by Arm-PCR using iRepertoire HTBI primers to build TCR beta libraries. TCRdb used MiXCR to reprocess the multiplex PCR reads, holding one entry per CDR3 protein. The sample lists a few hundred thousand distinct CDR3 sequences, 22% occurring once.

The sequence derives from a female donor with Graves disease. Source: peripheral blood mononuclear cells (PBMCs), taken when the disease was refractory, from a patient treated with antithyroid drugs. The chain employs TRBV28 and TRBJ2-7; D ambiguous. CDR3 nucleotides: TGTGCCAGCAGTTCCCCCCGGCACTCCTACGAGCAGTACTTC. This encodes CASSSPRHSYEQYF.